This T cell receptor (beta chain) was obtained from a study of blood T cell repertoires in COVID-19. TCRdb keeps only in-frame clones here, not all; method: immunoSEQ multiplex PCR. Altogether fewer than 200,000 clones are present, 76% being singletons, with the ten largest covering roughly 3.7%. This CDR3 spans 15 amino acids. Germline values: CDR1 KGHSH, CDR2 LQKENI. The V gene lost 3 bases and the J gene lost 5 bases, with 14 bases spanning the gap. The chain combines TRBV18 with TRBJ1-5, with D hard to call. The sequence derives from a woman older than 75 with acute or convalescent COVID-19. The sample consisted of peripheral blood. CDR3 DNA: TGTGCCAGCTCACCGGGCGTCACCGGCGATCAGCCCCAGCATTTT. It codes for CASSPGVTGDQPQHF.